The 5 T cell receptor beta chains below were found in one sample sequenced in a study of blood T cell repertoires in COVID-19. Using immunoSEQ multiplex PCR, the repertoire was profiled, and TCRdb retains in-frame clones only, with some absent. Here the sample spans about 68,000 clones, around nine tenths being singletons. The specimen sequenced was peripheral blood. Receptors originate from a woman aged 50 to 60 with COVID-19, enrolled during active disease.

The chain employs TRBV9 and TRBJ2-6; 10 bases align to TRBD2. The germline gives CDR1 SGDLS, CDR2 YYNGEE. CDR3 length: 15 residues. The ends lost 2 bases at V and 15 bases at J; junction bases unmatched: 11. The CDR3 bases are TGTGCCAGCAGCGTGATGCCGGGACTAGCGTCGGACCTGACTTTC. Residues: CASSVMPGLASDLTF.

The chain carries TRBV15 and TRBJ2-7; TRBD2 matches at 11 bases. Trimming took 3 bases from V and 3 from J; bases not matched to a gene: 4. Per the germline V gene, CDR1 is LNHNV and CDR2 is YYDKDF (reference sequence). The CDR3 is 15 residues long. The CDR3 spells CATSRELAGVYEQYF. In DNA form, the CDR3 reads TGTGCCACCAGCAGGGAACTAGCGGGAGTCTACGAGCAGTACTTC.

The V and J genes are TRBV30 and TRBJ2-3; 7 nucleotides align to TRBD1. Per the germline V gene, CDR1 is GTSNPN and CDR2 is SVGIG (reference sequence). The CDR3 totals 17 residues. DNA of the CDR3: TGTGCTACGGACAGGAGACGCTTTAGAAGGGCGGGTGATACGCAGTATTTT. Translated, it gives CATDRRRFRRAGDTQYF. Full variable domain (outside the CDR3, taken from reference TRBV30 and TRBJ2-3): SQTIHQWPATLVQPVGSPLSLECTVEGTSNPNLYWYRQAAGRGLQLLFYSVGIGQISSEVPQNLSASRPQDRQFILSSKKLLLSDSGFYLCATDRRRFRRAGDTQYFGPGTRLTVL.

The chain has TRBV30 and TRBJ2-3; TRBD1 matches 9 bases. The CDR3 length is 16 residues. The germline V gene has CDR1 GTSNPN and CDR2 SVGIG (reference sequence). The V gene end was trimmed by 0 bases and the J gene end by 4 bases; junction bases not matched to a gene: 8. The CDR3, as DNA: TGTGCCTGGAGTGTAAAGACAGGGGGTACGGCAGATACGCAGTATTTT. Translating it yields CAWSVKTGGTADTQYF.

The chain employs TRBV2 and TRBJ2-5; 7 positions match TRBD1. V shed 8 bases, J shed 5 bases, and the junction held 8 bases outside the gene matches. The CDR3 sequence is 13 residues long. CDR1 and CDR2 from the germline V gene are SNHLY and FYNNEI. The CDR3 coding sequence is TGTGCCAGCGCGACAGGGAGCTGGGAGACCCAGTACTTC. This encodes CASATGSWETQYF.